The 22 T cell receptor beta chains below all came from one sample that was sequenced in a study of blood T cell repertoires in COVID-19 (TCRdb year 2020). The library came from the immunoSEQ multiplex PCR assay. The immuneACCESS repertoire file appears here via TCRdb, limited to in-frame rearrangements. These files lack a portion of the clones; in checked studies, under half of the deficit traces to unresolved V genes, and the cause of the others is not known. The sample has approximately 100,000 clones on record, 69% of them singletons. The ten top clones hold less than 6.5% of the sample. Sample: peripheral blood. Source of these receptors: a man aged 80 or over with acute or convalescent COVID-19.

The chain has TRBV28 and TRBJ1-3, with D possibly being TRBD1 (6 bases). The CDR3 consists of 15 residues. V gave up 6 bases and J gave up 4 bases, with 16 bases separating them. Germline V gene lookup returns CDR1 MDHEN and CDR2 SYDVKM. Here the CDR3 DNA reads TGTGCCAGCAGCGCGTCAGGGGATAGAGGAAACACCATATATTTT. Residues: CASSASGDRGNTIYF.

V usage is TRBV5-4 and J usage is TRBJ2-7; TRBD2 agrees at 8 bases. Trimming removed 0 bases from V and 5 bases from J; junction bases left unmatched: 4. CDR1 and CDR2 from the germline V gene are SGHNT and YYREEE (reference sequence). The CDR3 length is 14 residues. This CDR3 is CASSLGTSKHEQYF. Written as DNA, the CDR3 is TGTGCCAGCAGCTTGGGGACTAGCAAACACGAGCAGTACTTC.

V and J are TRBV6-6 and TRBJ2-2, with 8 nucleotides matching TRBD1. Germline trimming cut 2 bases from V and 1 base from J; bases unmatched to any gene: 0. Germline V CDR1 and CDR2: MNHNY, SVGAGI (reference sequence). The CDR3 length is 15 residues. Here the CDR3 DNA reads TGTGCCAGCAGTTACGGACAGGGGAACACCGGGGAGCTGTTTTTT. Its translation: CASSYGQGNTGELFF.

This sequence joins TRBV28 and TRBJ2-5, with 11 bases matching TRBD2. The CDR3 has 15 residues. Germline loops: CDR1 MDHEN, CDR2 SYDVKM. J lost 3 bases, V lost 2 bases, and 2 bases had no gene match. CDR3 nucleotide sequence: TGTGCCAGCAGTTTACGACTAGCGGGAAAAGAGACCCAGTACTTC. This sequence encodes CASSLRLAGKETQYF.

The V call is TRBV29-1, the J call TRBJ2-7, with D possibly matching TRBD1 (5 bases). The CDR3 extends over 13 amino acids. The V gene's germline CDR1 is SQVTM and CDR2 ANQGSEA. Trimming took off 4 bases at V and 2 bases at J, with 12 bases between the two ends. CDR3 DNA sequence: TGCAGCGTTGCCCAGGGCCGAACCTACGAGCAGTACTTC. The encoded protein is CSVAQGRTYEQYF.

The chain combines TRBV4-1 with TRBJ1-1; 9 nucleotides match TRBD1. Germline-derived CDR1 and CDR2 are MGHRA and YSYEKL. The CDR3 length is 14 residues. V lost 1 base and J lost 7; bases outside the gene matches: 4. The CDR3 DNA is TGCGCCAGCAGCCAAGGGCCGGGACAGGGTGAAGCTTTCTTT. It codes for CASSQGPGQGEAFF.

The J gene is TRBJ1-4, the V gene TRBV7-9, with TRBD1 identical over 12 bases. The CDR3 sequence is 16 residues long. The germline V gene has CDR1 SEHNR and CDR2 FQNEAQ (reference sequence). J lost 8 bases, V lost 2 bases, and 6 bases had no gene match. The chain's CDR3 is CASSLMSGTGGEKLFF. DNA for the CDR3: TGTGCCAGCAGCTTAATGTCAGGGACAGGGGGCGAAAAACTGTTTTTT.

V and J are TRBV10-3 and TRBJ1-5; D is perhaps TRBD1 (5 bases). This CDR3 comprises 16 residues. Germline loops: CDR1 ENHRY, CDR2 SYGVKD. V was pared by 10 bases and J by 3 bases, with 22 bases between. The CDR3 DNA follows: TGTGCCACGAGAAACCCGGAGGGAGGGGACAATCAGCCCCAGCATTTT. It codes for CATRNPEGGDNQPQHF.

Here the CDR3 reads CASSSDRETQYF. The CDR3, as DNA: TGTGCCAGCAGCTCGGACAGGGAGACCCAGTACTTC. The J gene is TRBJ2-5, the V gene TRBV11-1, with TRBD1 identical over 7 bases. The CDR3 consists of 12 residues. V shed 4 bases, J shed 5 bases, and the junction held 1 base outside the gene matches. Germline loops: CDR1 SGHAT, CDR2 FQDESV (reference sequence).

This chain uses TRBV5-1 with TRBJ2-2; TRBD2 matches 8 bases. Trimming cost V 4 bases and J 6 bases; bases outside gene matches: 11. CDR3 length: 16 residues. CDR1 is SGHRS and CDR2 is YFSETQ in the germline V gene. CDR3 coding DNA: TGCGCCAGCAGCGGGGGAGCGGGAGAAGGGGCCGGGGAGCTGTTTTTT. Translated, it gives CASSGGAGEGAGELFF. Drawing the rest from reference TRBV5-1 and TRBJ2-2, the complete variable domain is KAGVTQTPRYLIKTRGQQVTLSCSPISGHRSVSWYQQTPGQGLQFLFEYFSETQRNKGNFPGRFSGRQFSNSRSEMNVSTLELGDSALYLCASSGGAGEGAGELFFGEGSRLTVL.

This chain joins TRBV28 and TRBJ1-5; 9 nucleotides align to TRBD1. The ends lost 9 bases at V and 0 bases at J; junction bases unmatched: 12. The CDR3 sequence is 17 residues long. Germline assignment: CDR1 MDHEN and CDR2 SYDVKM. The CDR3 coding sequence is TGTGCCAGTAGCTGGGGACAGGGCCCATATAGCAATCAGCCCCAGCATTTT. Translated, it gives CASSWGQGPYSNQPQHF.

The genes are TRBV7-2 and TRBJ2-3, with D possibly being TRBD2 (6 bases). Trimming cost V 1 base and J 4 bases, with 12 bases left between them. The germline V gene encodes CDR1 SGHTA and CDR2 FQGNSA. The CDR3 has 15 amino acids. CDR3 loop: CASSLGLGWADTQYF. The CDR3 nucleotides are TGTGCCAGCAGCTTAGGACTAGGATGGGCAGATACGCAGTATTTT.

The chain combines TRBV7-9 with TRBJ2-3; 9 nucleotides agree with TRBD2. J gave up 4 bases and V 4 bases, and 12 bases lay outside the gene matches. CDR1 SEHNR and CDR2 FQNEAQ come from the germline V gene (reference sequence). This CDR3 spans 17 amino acids. The CDR3 region is CASSYYISGSRADTQYF. DNA of the CDR3: TGTGCCAGCAGCTATTATATTAGCGGGAGTAGGGCAGATACGCAGTATTTT.

The chain employs TRBV6-4 and TRBJ2-4, with D possibly TRBD2 on 6 matching bases. This CDR3 has 14 amino acids. V lost 5 bases and J 5 bases, leaving 13 bases between the germline ends. Looked up from germline, CDR1 is MRHNA and CDR2 is SNTAGT. CDR3: CASSLDAGQNIQYF. CDR3 DNA: TGTGCCAGCAGTCTTGACGCGGGGCAAAACATTCAGTACTTC.

This chain connects TRBV6-5 to TRBJ1-6; D gene uncertain. The CDR3 length is 13 residues. Germline V CDR1 and CDR2: MNHEY, SVGAGI. Trimming removed 2 bases at V and 7 bases at J, with 6 bases between. The CDR3 reads CASSYRRNSPLHF. CDR3 nucleotide sequence: TGTGCCAGCAGTTACCGGAGGAATTCACCCCTCCACTTT.

V and J are TRBV9 and TRBJ2-6; no definite D call. The V end lost 3 bases, the J end lost 8 bases, and 12 bases lay between the germline ends. There are 14 residues in the CDR3. In germline, CDR1 is SGDLS, CDR2 YYNGEE. CDR3 sequence reads: CASSARGVSNVLTF. The CDR3 DNA reads TGTGCCAGCAGCGCCCGCGGAGTATCCAACGTCCTGACTTTC.

The chain has TRBV29-1 and TRBJ1-5, with D perhaps matching TRBD1 (5 bases). CDR1 and CDR2 (germline): SQVTM, ANQGSEA. Trimming removed 5 bases from V and 1 base from J, with 12 bases in between. CDR3 size: 14 residues. CDR3 amino acids: CSVIQGGSNQPQHF. The CDR3 bases are TGCAGCGTTATCCAGGGCGGAAGCAATCAGCCCCAGCATTTT.

This rearrangement joins TRBV25-1 to TRBJ2-7, with 10 bases lining up with TRBD2. V was clipped by 4 bases and J by 7 bases; unmatched bases: 4. The V gene's germline CDR1 is MGHDK and CDR2 SYGVNS. This CDR3 contains 13 residues. In DNA, the CDR3 is TGTGCCAGCAGTGTCCAGCGGGAGGGTGAGCAGTACTTC. Protein product: CASSVQREGEQYF.

The CDR3 bases are TGTGCCAGCGGGGGACAGGGGGTTTCCGAGCAGTACTTC. This sequence encodes CASGGQGVSEQYF. V gene TRBV28 combines with J gene TRBJ2-7; the match to TRBD1 covers 11 bases. CDR3 length: 13 residues. J was trimmed by 6 bases and V by 8 bases; bases with no gene match: 6. Germline lookup yields CDR1 MDHEN and CDR2 SYDVKM.

The chain links TRBV5-5 to TRBJ1-3; D is possibly TRBD1 (6 bases). The ends were cut back, 3 bases at V and 1 base at J, with 11 bases in the middle. The V gene's germline CDR1 is SGHKS and CDR2 YYEKEE (reference sequence). The CDR3 has 15 residues. In nucleotides, the CDR3 is TGTGCCAGCAGCTCACATACAGGGTCTGGAAACACCATATATTTT. This encodes CASSSHTGSGNTIYF.

The chain carries TRBV3-1 (or the pseudogene TRBV3-2) and TRBJ2-1; 7 bases map to TRBD2. The CDR3 runs 15 residues. V was clipped by 3 bases and J by 7 bases; unmatched bases: 9. In germline, CDR1 is LGHDT, CDR2 YNNKEL (reference sequence). Written as DNA, the CDR3 is TGTGCCAGCAGCCACCTCGGGCGGGAGAAGAATGAGCAGTTCTTC. Translating gives CASSHLGREKNEQFF.

The J gene is TRBJ2-5, the V gene TRBV12-5; 8 bases are shared with TRBD1. The J segment lost 2 bases and the V segment lost 4 bases, leaving 3 bases of the junction unmatched. In germline, CDR1 is LGHNT, CDR2 FRNRAP. CDR3 size: 14 residues. The CDR3 region is CASGSGQGQETQYF. CDR3 sequence (DNA): TGTGCTAGTGGTTCAGGACAGGGACAAGAGACCCAGTACTTC.